This T cell receptor beta chain was recorded in a study of T cell responses to AZD1222 COVID-19 vaccine (dated by TCRdb to the early 2020s). Background for the entire study: A total of 240 or so trial participants underwent TCR sequencing, of whom 207 had received two doses of AZD1222 and roughly 26 had received two doses of the MenACWY control vaccine. Enrollment into the trials was organized by age into subgroups of 18-55, 56-69 and 70-plus years, and those subgroups contained roughly 140, 27 and 60 TCR-sequenced participants, respectively.

The CDR3 regions of human TCRbeta chains were analyzed by immunosequencing. Per the original workflow: Repertoire TCRs were checked for matches against a reference library of SARS-CoV-2-specific TCRs that had been generated using the MIRA antigen-specificity platform. Breadth was defined as the fraction of unique TCRs that were SARS-CoV-2-associated, and depth was defined as the fraction of total T cells that were SARS-CoV-2-associated. Using the MIRA data, each spike-specific TCR was assigned both to the spike region to which the TCR was reactive and to a CD4 or CD8 class. Log10-transformed breadth and depth values were compared by one-way ANOVA with Sidak's multiple comparisons tests. This is the immuneACCESS table as TCRdb keeps it, with only in-frame sequences that have V and J called. A part of the clones is gone; compared with another copy, unresolved V genes explain less than half, and the rest is unexplained. The V and J calls and clone size were taken over from that table, and D and trimming were inferred from the DNA. Across this sample there are about 84,000 clones, with approximately 85% seen only once. Roughly 10% of the sample belongs to the ten largest clones.

Paper-wide results and their limitations: Reportedly, close to half of the unique spike-specific TCRs recognized epitopes lying outside the regions that are mutated in the B.1.351 and B.1.1.7 variants. In the small 56-69-year group, the increase in depth fell short of significance, most likely because of low power. Spike-specific TCR breadth and depth rose significantly after two AZD1222 doses compared with day 0 and with MenACWY recipients. Participants were mostly white British, with more females than males. The authors suggested clonal diversity may have been underestimated. No day 14 peak-response samples were available, so repertoires were characterized only after the peak T cell response. Vaccine-associated CD4 TCRs spanned the whole spike protein, with dominant responses in regions 160-218 and 743-854. Conclusions about previously exposed vaccinees are limited, since just five or six AZD1222 recipients were seropositive for SARS-CoV-2 at baseline.

On this clone: No cognate antigen has been identified for it. No base qualities exist here, and no much larger clone lies one base off it.

Taken with the paper, the label for time point translates to: about 28 days (+/-7) after the second vaccine dose. AZD1222 recipients given second doses at about 4 weeks or at about 12 weeks were pooled, since spike-specific TCR depth and breadth were not found to differ between the two schedules. Vaccinee samples came from UK trials COV001 and COV002, including a single-blind randomized controlled phase 2/3 trial of AZD1222 (ChAdOx1 nCoV-19) in healthy adults. For TCRbeta chain sequencing, PBMC samples were collected from trial participants at day 0 and at day 28 after the second dose. V loses 7 bases at its end and J loses 3 bases; junction bases beyond the gene matches: 8. The CDR3 contains 14 residues, cysteine and phenylalanine counted. Solely the CDR3 DNA is kept, with 42 bases framed from the first base. The germline V gene yields ENHRY for CDR1 and SYGVKD for CDR2.

The receptor was isolated from an adult who received the AZD1222 COVID-19 vaccine. The chain is encoded by TRBV10-3 joined to TRBJ1-2, with 7 junctional bases fitting TRBD1. Sequenced here: peripheral blood, sampled 28 days after the second AZD1222 dose. The CDR3 is CAINRQGGDYGYTF. The nucleotide sequence is given as TGTGCCATCAACCGACAGGGAGGGGACTATGGCTACACCTTC.